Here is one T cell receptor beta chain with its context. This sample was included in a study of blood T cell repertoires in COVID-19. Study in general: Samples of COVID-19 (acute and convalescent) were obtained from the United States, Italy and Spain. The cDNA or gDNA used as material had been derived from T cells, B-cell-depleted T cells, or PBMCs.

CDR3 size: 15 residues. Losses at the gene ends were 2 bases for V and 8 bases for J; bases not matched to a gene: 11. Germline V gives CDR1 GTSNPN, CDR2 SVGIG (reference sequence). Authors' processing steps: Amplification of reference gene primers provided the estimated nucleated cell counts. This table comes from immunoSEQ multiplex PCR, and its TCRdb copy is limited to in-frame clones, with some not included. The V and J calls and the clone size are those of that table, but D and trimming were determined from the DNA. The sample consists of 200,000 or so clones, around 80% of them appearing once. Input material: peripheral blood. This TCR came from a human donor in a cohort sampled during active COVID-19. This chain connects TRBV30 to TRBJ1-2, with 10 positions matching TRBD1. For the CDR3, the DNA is TGTGCCTGGAGTCCCAGACAGGGGGCGTCCGGCGGCTACACCTTC. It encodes CAWSPRQGASGGYTF.